This TCR beta chain emerged from a study of cytomegalovirus exposure and HLA in healthy donors. Study-wide points: Common viral pathogens seemed to be connected with several of the most significant clusters, according to a later analysis. The analysis excluded some indistinguishable V segments, including TRBV6-2 and TRBV6-3.

PCR employed 60 Vbeta and 13 Jbeta primers. Using immunoSEQ multiplex PCR, the repertoire was profiled, and TCRdb retains in-frame clones only, with some absent. This table holds 100,000 to 120,000 clones, roughly four fifths found once. This CDR3 spans 13 amino acids. CDR1 is MNHNS, CDR2 SASEGT, per germline. Trimming left V 6 bases short and J 1 base short, with 9 bases between. In regard to this clone: Its antigen remains unidentified.

This chain joins TRBV6-1 and TRBJ1-1; D is uncertain. This clonotype was sampled from a woman aged 18 to 35 in good health and CMV-seronegative. The specimen sequenced was PBMCs. The CDR3 sequence: CASRIPGNTEAFF. CDR3 sequence (DNA): TGTGCCAGCAGGATACCAGGGAACACTGAAGCTTTCTTT.